The clone carrying this TCR beta chain was seen many times. What it binds is unknown. This entry comes from a study of regulatory T cells in long-lasting Graves disease. Whole-study context: Newly diagnosed Graves' patients had under 3 months of antithyroid drugs.

The study, taken as a whole, reports: Sample size, which was small, may have reduced accuracy.

The V segment lost 10 bases and the J segment 3 bases; nucleotides outside the gene matches: 10. The CDR3 covers 15 residues. The V gene's germline CDR1 is MDHEN and CDR2 SYDVKM. Regarding time point: newly diagnosed GD, antithyroid drugs for less than 3 months. PBMCs provided the RNA from which the TCR library was made. CDR3 regions were amplified by Arm-PCR using iRepertoire HTBI primers to build TCR beta libraries. MiXCR, run by TCRdb on the multiplex PCR reads, gives a single entry per CDR3 protein. This sample has about half a million distinct CDR3 sequences; 12% occur once, and the top ten carry 8% to 10%. The same specimen was also included in a second study, on T cells in Graves' hyperthyroidism and ophthalmopathy. That source reports: TCR CDR3 regions were first amplified by RT-PCR with HTBI primers.

Sequencing was performed on peripheral blood mononuclear cells (PBMCs), taken at new diagnosis, from a patient treated with antithyroid drugs. This rearrangement joins TRBV28 to TRBJ2-5; 11 bases are shared with TRBD1. The origin of this receptor is a woman in her 30s with Graves disease. This CDR3 reads CAIGGTGGVKETQYF. The DNA for the CDR3 is TGTGCCATCGGTGGGACAGGGGGAGTAAAAGAGACCCAGTACTTC. Variable domain in full (rest from reference TRBV28 and TRBJ2-5): DVKVTQSSRYLVKRTGEKVFLECVQDMDHENMFWYRQDPGLGLRLIYFSYDVKMKEKGDIPEGYSVSREKKERFSLILESASTNQTSMYLCAIGGTGGVKETQYFGPGTRLLVL.